The T cell receptor (beta chain) described here comes from a study of blood T cell repertoires in COVID-19. Original handling: How many nucleated cells were present was estimated from reference gene primer amplification. Method: immunoSEQ multiplex PCR; TCRdb's copy keeps in-frame clones and lacks some. V and J calls and clone size come straight from that table; D and trimming were deduced from the DNA. Of about 410,000 clones listed, around nine tenths are singletons. There are 14 residues in the CDR3. V gave up 4 bases and J gave up 0 bases, with 8 bases separating them. Germline lookup yields CDR1 SGHRS and CDR2 YFSETQ. This clone has a handful of counts.

The chain has TRBV5-1 and TRBJ2-1; no clear D gene. The receptor was isolated from a woman aged 30 to 39 who had recovered from COVID-19. Sequencing used PBMCs or T cells enriched from blood (not recorded which). This CDR3 reads CASSTQSSYNEQFF. The CDR3 bases are TGCGCCAGCAGCACACAGAGCTCCTACAATGAGCAGTTCTTC.